This T cell receptor beta chain was captured in a study of T cell clonality in common variable immunodeficiency. V was cut by 0 bases and J by 9 bases, with 9 bases left in between. The CDR3 loop spans 12 amino acids. Germline CDR1 is GTSNPN and CDR2 is SVGIG (reference sequence). Study-wide results and caveats: Shared TCRbeta clones were fewer between CVID subjects than controls.

Generated by immunoSEQ multiplex PCR, the TCRdb table keeps only in-frame clones and is missing some. Listed here are tens of thousands of clones without any singletons, the top ten holding less than 11%. Each donor provided roughly 4.5 to 8 ml of heparinized whole blood. There are many counts of this clone. What it recognizes is unknown. The read terminates 3 residues before the CDR3 end, so the remaining end is supplied by the germline J gene. The chain employs TRBV30 and TRBJ2-1; D is perhaps TRBD1 (5 bases). Sequenced material: peripheral blood mononuclear cells. The sequence came from a person between 18 and 70 years old in good health. CDR3 amino acids: CAWSVPGREQFF. CDR3 bases read: TGTGCCTGGAGTGTACCAGGGCGTGAG.